These T cell receptor beta chains were read from a single sample in a study of OX40 agonist ivuxolimab in advanced cancers. Produced via immunoSEQ multiplex PCR; TCRdb's table is partial and in-frame only. In the table there are 100,000 to 130,000 clones, less than 95% of which are singletons. Here the sequenced sample was CD4+ or CD8+ T cells sorted from blood, taken in a trial of the OX40 agonist ivuxolimab. The receptors derive from an adult with an advanced solid tumor such as melanoma, head and neck, liver or kidney cancer. Both conserved end residues are part of each CDR3. The D gene is left open where the match is weak. Not all rows give a size; the values are once, few, many and, for expanded clones, a class.

TRBV30,-,TRBJ1-4,-,TGTGCCTGGAGCTTCGGGGGCAATGAAAAACTGTTTTTT,CAWSFGGNEKLFF
TRBV10-3,-,TRBJ1-1,-,TGTGCCATCAGTGAGAACCTTGGGAACACTGAAGCTTTCTTT,CAISENLGNTEAFF
TRBV7-9,TRBD2,TRBJ2-5,-,TGTGCCAGCAGCTTTCCCCTCCCGGGAGGGGACGAGGAGACCCAGTACTTC,CASSFPLPGGDEETQYF
TRBV28,TRBD1,TRBJ1-2,-,TGTGCCAGCATGACAGGGGAGTATGGCTACACCTTC,CASMTGEYGYTF
TRBV5-5,-,TRBJ1-1,-,TGTGCCAGCAGCTTGGACAGGAACACTGAAGCTTTCTTT,CASSLDRNTEAFF
TRBV11-2,-,TRBJ2-2,-,TGTGCCAGCAGCAGTAGACAGCTTGGACCGAACACCGGGGAGCTGTTTTTT,CASSSRQLGPNTGELFF
TRBV10-3,TRBD1,TRBJ1-5,-,TGTGCCATCAGCAATACAGGGGGCGGGCAGCCCCAGCATTTT,CAISNTGGGQPQHF
TRBV4-1,-,TRBJ1-1,-,TGCGCCAGCAGCCACCTAACAGGAGGAGGCACTGAAGCTTTCTTT,CASSHLTGGGTEAFF
TRBV19,-,TRBJ1-5,-,TGTGCCAGTAGTATCCCTAATCAGCCCCAGCATTTT,CASSIPNQPQHF
TRBV5-1,-,TRBJ1-1,-,TGCGCCAGCAGCTTGGAGGGGCAGGCCCAAGGAACTGAAGCTTTCTTT,CASSLEGQAQGTEAFF
TRBV10-3,-,TRBJ1-3,-,TGTGCCACCACCTCCGGGTCCCCCTCTGGAAACACCATATATTTT,CATTSGSPSGNTIYF
TRBV6-4,-,TRBJ2-7,-,TGTGCCAGCAGTGACTCGTTGGGACCTCCCTACGAGCAGTACTTC,CASSDSLGPPYEQYF
TRBV29-1,TRBD2,TRBJ2-7,many,TGCAGCGTCGCCGGGACTAGCGGGTTCCTTTCCTACGAGCAGTACTTC,CSVAGTSGFLSYEQYF
TRBV7-2,TRBD1,TRBJ1-1,-,TGTGCCAGCAGCTTGGACAGGGTAGGGAACACTGAAGCTTTCTTT,CASSLDRVGNTEAFF
TRBV11-3,TRBD2,TRBJ2-2,-,TGTGCCAGCAGCTTACGTGCGACTAGCGGGAGCACCGGGGAGCTGTTTTTT,CASSLRATSGSTGELFF
TRBV7-2,TRBD2,TRBJ2-5,-,TGTGCCAGCAGCTCCTCCGGGACTAGCACGGAGACCCAGTACTTC,CASSSSGTSTETQYF
TRBV2,TRBD1,TRBJ2-7,-,TGTGCCAGCAGCGGGCCGGACAGGGTCGAGCAGTACTTC,CASSGPDRVEQYF
TRBV5-4,TRBD2,TRBJ2-5,-,TGTGCCAGCAGCTTGGTCCTAGCGGGAGGAACACAAGAGACCCAGTACTTC,CASSLVLAGGTQETQYF
TRBV19,TRBD2,TRBJ2-3,-,TGTGCCAGTAGTGATTCGGGGACTAGCGGGTTCACAGATACGCAGTATTTT,CASSDSGTSGFTDTQYF
TRBV5-8,TRBD1,TRBJ1-5,-,TGTGCCAGCACCATCGCGCGGACAGGGGTTGGGAGCAATCAGCCCCAGCATTTT,CASTIARTGVGSNQPQHF
TRBV2,-,TRBJ1-2,-,TGTGCCAGCAGTGAAGCGGTACGGGGGGGCTATGGCTACACCTTC,CASSEAVRGGYGYTF
TRBV5-1,-,TRBJ1-1,-,TGCGCCAGCAGCTGGGGTGGTACTGAAGCTTTCTTT,CASSWGGTEAFF
TRBV30,TRBD2,TRBJ2-1,-,TGTGCCTGGAGTAGAGGGGAGGGGCTAGCGGGAGCCCTCTATGAGCAGTTCTTC,CAWSRGEGLAGALYEQFF